This T cell receptor beta chain was sequenced during a study of blood T cells in healthy people across ages. Primed by a sample-barcoded 5' primer and a J-beta primer mix, a second PCR proceeded for 7 to 11 cycles. TCRdb processed the 5' RACE reads anew with MiXCR; each CDR3 protein has one entry. The profile shows around 1,000,000 distinct CDR3 sequences, under 30% of them singletons. Trimming removed 3 bases at V and 5 bases at J, with 7 bases between. The length of the CDR3 is 11 residues. Germline CDR1 DFQATT, CDR2 SNEGSKA (reference sequence). These data also formed part of another study, on T cells of mothers and their children.

The sequenced sample was blood. The chain couples TRBV20-1 to TRBJ2-5; no definite D call. The sequence was collected from a girl aged 2 to 9 in good health. CDR3 nucleotides: TGCAGTGCTAGTGGGGTCGAGACCCAGTACTTC. Translating gives CSASGVETQYF.